Presented here are 5 T cell receptor beta chains from one specimen sequenced in a study of blood T cells in healthy people across ages. Next came a second PCR, run for roughly 7 to 12 cycles, which used a sample-barcoded 5' primer along with a J-beta primer mix. TCRdb itself ran the 5' RACE reads through MiXCR, one entry per CDR3 protein. The table shows about 970,000 distinct CDR3 sequences, with just over 50% occurring only once. The sequenced material came from blood. The receptors derive from a woman in her sixties or seventies in good health.

A few counts support this clonotype. This chain joins TRBV4-1 and TRBJ2-5, with 7 bases aligning to TRBD2. The CDR3 is 17 amino acids. V gave up 2 bases and J gave up 2 bases; unmatched junction bases: 11. The V gene's germline CDR1 is MGHRA and CDR2 YSYEKL. The CDR3 sequence is CASSQLPSGNPQETQYF. CDR3 bases: TGCGCCAGCAGCCAACTTCCCAGCGGGAATCCTCAAGAGACCCAGTACTTC.

This clonotype showed up just a few times. The V and J genes are TRBV5-1 and TRBJ1-1; tentative D call: TRBD1 (5 bases). The CDR3 spans 15 residues. CDR1 is SGHRS, CDR2 YFSETQ, per germline. V was shortened by 2 bases and J by 6 bases, with 17 bases between the two germline ends. The CDR3 protein is CASSFGANAGAEAFF. CDR3 DNA: TGCGCCAGCAGCTTTGGGGCCAACGCCGGCGCTGAAGCTTTCTTT. Combining the CDR3 with reference TRBV5-1 and TRBJ1-1 gives the whole variable domain KAGVTQTPRYLIKTRGQQVTLSCSPISGHRSVSWYQQTPGQGLQFLFEYFSETQRNKGNFPGRFSGRQFSNSRSEMNVSTLELGDSALYLCASSFGANAGAEAFFGQGTRLTVV.

The chain is built from TRBV20-1 and TRBJ2-7, with TRBD1 matching 8 bases. The V and J ends lost 5 bases and 2 bases, in that order; junction bases with no gene match: 2. Germline loops: CDR1 DFQATT, CDR2 SNEGSKA (reference sequence). The CDR3 is made up of 12 amino acids. The CDR3 sequence: CSAGRGPYEQYF. The CDR3 nucleotides read TGCAGTGCTGGCAGGGGGCCCTACGAGCAGTACTTC.

The gene calls are TRBV28 and TRBJ1-1; tentatively, D is TRBD1 (6 bases). Deletions cut 7 bases from V and 0 bases from J, with 15 bases between. Looked up from germline, CDR1 is MDHEN and CDR2 is SYDVKM. The CDR3 extends over 15 amino acids. This CDR3 is CASTNRGGLNTEAFF. CDR3 nucleotides: TGTGCCAGCACCAATCGCGGGGGCTTGAACACTGAAGCTTTCTTT.

This sequence joins TRBV12-3 or TRBV12-4 and TRBJ2-3; D is unclear. The CDR3 contains 12 residues. The V end lost 7 bases, the J end lost 4 bases, and 9 bases lay between the germline ends. The CDR3 loop is CASIGGADTQYF. The CDR3 nucleotides are TGTGCCAGCATAGGTGGGGCAGATACGCAGTATTTT.